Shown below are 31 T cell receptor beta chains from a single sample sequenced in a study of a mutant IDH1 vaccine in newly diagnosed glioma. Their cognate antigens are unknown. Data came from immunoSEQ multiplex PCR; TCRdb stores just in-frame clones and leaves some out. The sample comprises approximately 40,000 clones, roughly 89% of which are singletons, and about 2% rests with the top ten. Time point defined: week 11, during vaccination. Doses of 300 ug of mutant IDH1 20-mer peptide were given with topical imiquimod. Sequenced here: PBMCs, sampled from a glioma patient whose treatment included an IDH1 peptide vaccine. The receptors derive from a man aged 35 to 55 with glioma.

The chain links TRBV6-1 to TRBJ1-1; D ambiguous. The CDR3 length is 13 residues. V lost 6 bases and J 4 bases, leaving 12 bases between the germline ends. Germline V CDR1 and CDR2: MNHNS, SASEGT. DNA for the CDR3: TGTGCCAGCAGCCACCGGCCCGTCACTGAAGCTTTCTTT. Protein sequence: CASSHRPVTEAFF.

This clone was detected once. CDR3 protein: CSVAGLDGSYNEQFF. CDR3 sequence (DNA): TGCAGCGTTGCCGGACTAGACGGCTCCTACAATGAGCAGTTCTTC. The V gene is TRBV29-1, the J gene TRBJ2-1; 7 bases fit TRBD2. The CDR3 has 15 amino acids. From germline, CDR1 is SQVTM and CDR2 ANQGSEA. The V gene end was trimmed by 4 bases and the J gene end by 0 bases; junction bases not matched to a gene: 6.

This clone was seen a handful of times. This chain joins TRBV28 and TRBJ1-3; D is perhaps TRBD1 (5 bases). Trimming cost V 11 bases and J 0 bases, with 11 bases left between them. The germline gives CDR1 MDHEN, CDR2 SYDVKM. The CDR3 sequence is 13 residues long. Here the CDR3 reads CAAGPSSGNTIYF. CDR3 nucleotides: TGTGCCGCAGGGCCTTCCTCTGGAAACACCATATATTTT.

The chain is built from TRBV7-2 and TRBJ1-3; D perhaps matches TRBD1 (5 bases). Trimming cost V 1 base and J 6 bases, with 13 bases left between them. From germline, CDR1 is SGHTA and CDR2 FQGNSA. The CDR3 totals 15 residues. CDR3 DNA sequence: TGTGCCAGCAGCTTAGATGCCGGGACCTCAAACACCATATATTTT. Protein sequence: CASSLDAGTSNTIYF.

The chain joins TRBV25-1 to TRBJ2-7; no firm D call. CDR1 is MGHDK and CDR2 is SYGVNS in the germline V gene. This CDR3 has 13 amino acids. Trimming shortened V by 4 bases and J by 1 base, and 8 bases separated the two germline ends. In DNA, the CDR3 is TGTGCCAGCAGTGGGTGGACGTCCTACGAGCAGTACTTC. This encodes CASSGWTSYEQYF.

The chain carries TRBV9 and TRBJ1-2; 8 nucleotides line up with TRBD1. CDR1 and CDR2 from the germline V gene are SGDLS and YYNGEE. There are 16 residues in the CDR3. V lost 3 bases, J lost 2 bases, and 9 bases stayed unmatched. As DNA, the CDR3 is TGTGCCAGCAGCGATAATATCTGGACAGGGAACTATGGCTACACCTTC. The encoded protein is CASSDNIWTGNYGYTF.

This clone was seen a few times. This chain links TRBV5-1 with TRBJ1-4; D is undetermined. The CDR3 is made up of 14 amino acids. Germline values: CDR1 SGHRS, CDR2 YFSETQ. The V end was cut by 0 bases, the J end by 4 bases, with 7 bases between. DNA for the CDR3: TGCGCCAGCAGCTTGGGACGGGTTAATGAAAAACTGTTTTTT. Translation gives CASSLGRVNEKLFF.

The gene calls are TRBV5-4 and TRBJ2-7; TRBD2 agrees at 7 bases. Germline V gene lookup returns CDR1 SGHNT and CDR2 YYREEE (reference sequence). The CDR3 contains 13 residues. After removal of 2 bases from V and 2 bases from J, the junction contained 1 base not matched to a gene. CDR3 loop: CASSFGRTYEQYF. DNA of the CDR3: TGTGCCAGCAGCTTCGGGAGGACCTACGAGCAGTACTTC.

The CDR3 nucleotides read TGTGCCAGCAGCCAAGGTTCCAGGGGCGATCAGCCCCAGCATTTT. This gives the protein CASSQGSRGDQPQHF. V and J are TRBV4-2 and TRBJ1-5; tentatively, D is TRBD1 (6 bases). V was clipped by 1 base and J by 5 bases, with 12 bases between them. The CDR3 is made up of 15 amino acids. CDR1 and CDR2 from the germline V gene are LGHNA and YNFKEQ.

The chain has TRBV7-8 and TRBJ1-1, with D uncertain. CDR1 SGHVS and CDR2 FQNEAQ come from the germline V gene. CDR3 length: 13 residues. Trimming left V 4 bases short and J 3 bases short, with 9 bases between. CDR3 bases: TGTGCCAGCAGCTCCCAACAACACACTGAAGCTTTCTTT. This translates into CASSSQQHTEAFF.

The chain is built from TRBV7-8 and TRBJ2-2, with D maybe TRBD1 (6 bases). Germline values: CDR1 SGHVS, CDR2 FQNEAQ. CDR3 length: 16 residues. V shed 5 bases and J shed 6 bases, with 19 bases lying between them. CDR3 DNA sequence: TGTGCCAGCAGCGCCCTCACAGGGATCGAACCCGGGGAGCTGTTTTTT. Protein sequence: CASSALTGIEPGELFF. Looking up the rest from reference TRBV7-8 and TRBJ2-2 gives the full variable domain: GAGVSQSPRYKVAKRGQDVALRCDPISGHVSLFWYQQALGQGPEFLTYFQNEAQLDKSGLPSDRFFAERPEGSVSTLKIQRTQQEDSAVYLCASSALTGIEPGELFFGEGSRLTVL.

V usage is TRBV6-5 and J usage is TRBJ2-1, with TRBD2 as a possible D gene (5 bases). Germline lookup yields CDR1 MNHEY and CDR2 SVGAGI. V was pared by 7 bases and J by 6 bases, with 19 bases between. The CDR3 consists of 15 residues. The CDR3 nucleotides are TGTGCCAGCACCCGAGCGGCCTTCCTGGGCAATGAGCAGTTCTTC. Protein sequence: CASTRAAFLGNEQFF.

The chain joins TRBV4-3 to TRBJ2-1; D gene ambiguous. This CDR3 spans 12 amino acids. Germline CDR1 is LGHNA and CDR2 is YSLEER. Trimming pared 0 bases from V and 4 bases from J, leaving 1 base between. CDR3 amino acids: CASSQDYNEQFF. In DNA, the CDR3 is TGCGCCAGCAGCCAAGATTACAATGAGCAGTTCTTC.

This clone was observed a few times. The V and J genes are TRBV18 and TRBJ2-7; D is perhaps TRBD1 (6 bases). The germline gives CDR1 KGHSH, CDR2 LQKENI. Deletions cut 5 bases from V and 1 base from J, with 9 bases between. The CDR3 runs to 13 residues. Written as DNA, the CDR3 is TGTGCCAGCTCAACAGGACAGTCCTACGAGCAGTACTTC. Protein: CASSTGQSYEQYF.

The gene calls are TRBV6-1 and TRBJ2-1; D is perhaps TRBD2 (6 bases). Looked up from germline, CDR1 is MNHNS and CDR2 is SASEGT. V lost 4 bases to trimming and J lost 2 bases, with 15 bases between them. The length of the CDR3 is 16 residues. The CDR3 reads CASSAKTSPTYNEQFF. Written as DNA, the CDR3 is TGTGCCAGCAGTGCTAAGACTAGTCCAACCTACAATGAGCAGTTCTTC.

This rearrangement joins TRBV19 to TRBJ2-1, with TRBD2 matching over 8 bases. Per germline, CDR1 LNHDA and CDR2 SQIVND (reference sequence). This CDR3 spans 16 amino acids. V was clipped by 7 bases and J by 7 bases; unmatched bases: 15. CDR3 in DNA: TGTGCCAGTAAACCGAGCGGGCTCCGCGGGGGGAATGAGCAGTTCTTC. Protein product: CASKPSGLRGGNEQFF.

The CDR3 DNA follows: TGCAGCGTTTTCCCACTGGAGTATGAGGGGACCGGCTACACCTTC. Protein sequence: CSVFPLEYEGTGYTF. The genes are TRBV29-1 and TRBJ1-2, with D perhaps matching TRBD1 (5 bases). V was clipped by 5 bases and J by 8 bases, with 24 bases between them. This CDR3 has 15 amino acids. Looked up from germline, CDR1 is SQVTM and CDR2 is ANQGSEA.

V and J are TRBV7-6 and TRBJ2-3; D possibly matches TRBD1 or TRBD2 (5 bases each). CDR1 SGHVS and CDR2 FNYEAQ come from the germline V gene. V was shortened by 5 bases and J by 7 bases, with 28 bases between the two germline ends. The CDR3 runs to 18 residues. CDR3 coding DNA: TGTGCCAGCAGCCCCCAATCTGCCGGGACCCATACGGGGAATACGCAGTATTTT. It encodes CASSPQSAGTHTGNTQYF. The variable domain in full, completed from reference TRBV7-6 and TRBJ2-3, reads GAGVSQSPRYKVTKRGQDVALRCDPISGHVSLYWYRQALGQGPEFLTYFNYEAQQDKSGLPNDRFSAERPEGSISTLTIQRTEQRDSAMYRCASSPQSAGTHTGNTQYFGPGTRLTVL.

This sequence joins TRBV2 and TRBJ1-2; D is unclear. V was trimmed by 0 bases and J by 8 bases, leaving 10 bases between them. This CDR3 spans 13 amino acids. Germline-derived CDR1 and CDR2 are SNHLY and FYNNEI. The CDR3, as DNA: TGTGCCAGCAGTGAAGCGCGGTTAGGGGGCTACACCTTC. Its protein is CASSEARLGGYTF. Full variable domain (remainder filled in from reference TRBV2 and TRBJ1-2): EPEVTQTPSHQVTQMGQEVILRCVPISNHLYFYWYRQILGQKVEFLVSFYNNEISEKSEIFDDQFSVERPDGSNFTLKIRSTKLEDSAMYFCASSEARLGGYTFGSGTRLTVV.

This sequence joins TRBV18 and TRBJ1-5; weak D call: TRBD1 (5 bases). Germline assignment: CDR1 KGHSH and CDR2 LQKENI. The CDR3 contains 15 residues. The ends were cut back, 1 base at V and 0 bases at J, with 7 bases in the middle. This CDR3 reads CASSPRTGSNQPQHF. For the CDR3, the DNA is TGTGCCAGCTCACCACGAACAGGTAGCAATCAGCCCCAGCATTTT.

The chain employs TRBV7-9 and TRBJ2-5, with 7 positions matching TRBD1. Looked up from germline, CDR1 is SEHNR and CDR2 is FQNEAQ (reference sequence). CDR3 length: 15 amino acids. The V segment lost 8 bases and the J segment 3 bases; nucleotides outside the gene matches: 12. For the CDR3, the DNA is TGTGCCAGCGCTGCCCTGGGGACAGATAAAGAGACCCAGTACTTC. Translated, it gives CASAALGTDKETQYF.

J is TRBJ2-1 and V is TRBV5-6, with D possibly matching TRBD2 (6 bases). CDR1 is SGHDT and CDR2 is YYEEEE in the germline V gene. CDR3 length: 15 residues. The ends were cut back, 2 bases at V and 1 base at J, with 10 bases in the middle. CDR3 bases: TGTGCCAGCAGCTTCTTCGCGGGATCCTACAATGAGCAGTTCTTC. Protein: CASSFFAGSYNEQFF.

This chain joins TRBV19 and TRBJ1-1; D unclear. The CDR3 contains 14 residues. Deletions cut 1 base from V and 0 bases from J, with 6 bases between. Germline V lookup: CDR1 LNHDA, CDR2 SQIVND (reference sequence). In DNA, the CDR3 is TGTGCCAGTAGTATAGGGACGGTGAACACTGAAGCTTTCTTT. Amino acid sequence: CASSIGTVNTEAFF.

In nucleotides, the CDR3 is TGCGCCAGCAGCCGGACCCCAGCGGACCCGTACCAAGAGACCCAGTACTTC. This gives the protein CASSRTPADPYQETQYF. J is TRBJ2-5 and V is TRBV4-1, with a weak D call TRBD2 (5 bases). The germline gives CDR1 MGHRA, CDR2 YSYEKL. The CDR3 sequence is 17 residues long. V lost 4 bases and J lost 0, with 18 bases in between.

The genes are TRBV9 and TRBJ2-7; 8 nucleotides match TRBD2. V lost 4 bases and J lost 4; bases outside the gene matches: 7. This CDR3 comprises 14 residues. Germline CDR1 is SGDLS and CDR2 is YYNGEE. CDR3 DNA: TGTGCCAGCAGCCCCACGACTAGCGTATACGAGCAGTACTTC. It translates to CASSPTTSVYEQYF.

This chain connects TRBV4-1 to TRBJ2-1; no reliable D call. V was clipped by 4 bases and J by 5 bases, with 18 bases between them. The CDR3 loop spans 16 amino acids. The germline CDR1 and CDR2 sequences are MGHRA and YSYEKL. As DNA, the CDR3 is TGCGCCAGCAGCCGTGTCCGGTCCTCTTGGGACAATGAGCAGTTCTTC. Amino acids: CASSRVRSSWDNEQFF.

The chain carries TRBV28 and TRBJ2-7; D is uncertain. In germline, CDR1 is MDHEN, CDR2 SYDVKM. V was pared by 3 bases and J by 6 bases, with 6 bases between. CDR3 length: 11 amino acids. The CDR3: CASSFRSEQYF. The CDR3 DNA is TGTGCCAGCAGTTTCAGGAGCGAGCAGTACTTC.

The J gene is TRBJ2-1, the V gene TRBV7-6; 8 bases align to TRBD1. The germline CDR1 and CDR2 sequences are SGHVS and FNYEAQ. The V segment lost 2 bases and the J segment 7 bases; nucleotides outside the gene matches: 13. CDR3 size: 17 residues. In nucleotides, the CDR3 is TGTGCCAGCAGCTTAAGTGTGGGACAGGAAGCCTCAAATGAGCAGTTCTTC. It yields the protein CASSLSVGQEASNEQFF.

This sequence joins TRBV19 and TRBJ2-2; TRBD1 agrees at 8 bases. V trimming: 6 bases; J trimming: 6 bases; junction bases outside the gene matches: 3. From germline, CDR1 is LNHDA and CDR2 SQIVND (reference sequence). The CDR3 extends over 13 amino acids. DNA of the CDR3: TGTGCCAGTAGAGCAGGGGGCTCCGGGGAGCTGTTTTTT. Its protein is CASRAGGSGELFF.

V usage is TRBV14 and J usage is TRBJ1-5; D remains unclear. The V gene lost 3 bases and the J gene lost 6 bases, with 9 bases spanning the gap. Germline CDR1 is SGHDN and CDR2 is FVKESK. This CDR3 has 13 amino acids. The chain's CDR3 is CASSQAWGQPQHF. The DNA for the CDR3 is TGTGCCAGCAGCCAGGCGTGGGGTCAGCCCCAGCATTTT.

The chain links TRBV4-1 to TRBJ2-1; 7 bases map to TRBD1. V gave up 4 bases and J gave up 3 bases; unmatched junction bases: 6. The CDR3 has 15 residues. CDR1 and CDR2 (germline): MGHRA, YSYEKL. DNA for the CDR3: TGCGCCAGCAGCCCCATGCCAGGGGGCTACAATGAGCAGTTCTTC. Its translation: CASSPMPGGYNEQFF.